The 9 T cell receptor beta chains in this list originate from one sample, sequenced in a study of identical twins listed by TCRdb under 2016. The method behind the library was 5' RACE. The sequencer listed for this sample is Illumina HiSeq 2000. The public reads were reanalyzed by TCRdb: fastp trimming at Q25, MiXCR alignment, in-frame beta chains only. Duplicate CDR3 protein sequences are folded into a single record with the most common DNA and genes. The sample table lists some 500,000 distinct CDR3 sequences, 14% of them with a count of one. Roughly 0.5% of the sample comes from the top ten. The same data also went into a second study, on yellow fever vaccine responses in identical twins.

Input material: CD4+ T cells sorted from blood. All receptors come from a woman aged 18-29 years in good health.

This clonotype was seen repeatedly, ten times or more. The rearrangement joins TRBV15 to TRBJ2-7, with unresolved D. V was cut by 0 bases and J by 2 bases, with 2 bases left in between. The germline V gene encodes CDR1 LNHNV and CDR2 YYDKDF (reference sequence). The CDR3 is 12 amino acids. CDR3 amino acids: CATSRDTYEQYF. In DNA form, the CDR3 reads TGTGCCACCAGCAGAGACACCTACGAGCAGTACTTC.

On this clonotype itself: Because the CDR3's place on the DNA is in doubt, the DNA is left out and the CDR3 is given as listed by TCRdb. The chain has TRBV10-1 and TRBJ1-4; the D segment call TRBD1 is taken from the table without a DNA check. The CDR3 adds up to 16 amino acids, both ends counted. Germline V gene data show CDR1 as WNHNN and CDR2 as SYGVQD (reference sequence). The CDR3 loop reads CASSDLRDRAMKNCFF.

This chain connects TRBV10-3 to TRBJ2-2; unclear D gene. Trimming took 4 bases from V and 0 from J, leaving 9 bases between them. Germline V CDR1 and CDR2: ENHRY, SYGVKD. The CDR3 is 15 residues long. The CDR3 nucleotides are TGTGCCATCAGTGTCGTCGACGCGAACACCGGGGAGCTGTTTTTT. Translation gives CAISVVDANTGELFF.

There are a few counts of this clonotype. The chain has TRBV3-1 and TRBJ1-1; TRBD1 matches 7 bases. Germline CDR1 reads LGHDT; CDR2 reads YNNKEL (reference sequence). The CDR3 contains 14 residues. The V segment lost 3 bases and the J segment 3 bases; nucleotides outside the gene matches: 4. CDR3 loop: CASSQNTGDTEAFF. DNA of the CDR3: TGTGCCAGCAGCCAGAATACAGGGGACACTGAAGCTTTCTTT.

This clonotype was seen a handful of times. The chain recombines TRBV3-1 with TRBJ1-6; 10 bases agree with TRBD1. Germline CDR1 reads LGHDT; CDR2 reads YNNKEL (reference sequence). The length of the CDR3 is 14 residues. Trimming took 3 bases from V and 7 from J; bases not matched to a gene: 0. CDR3 bases: TGTGCCAGCAGCCAGACAGGGGGCAATTCACCCCTCCACTTT. Amino acid sequence: CASSQTGGNSPLHF. Filled out from reference TRBV3-1 and TRBJ1-6, the complete variable domain reads DTAVSQTPKYLVTQMGNDKSIKCEQNLGHDTMYWYKQDSKKFLKIMFSYNNKELIINETVPNRFSPKSPDKAHLNLHINSLELGDSAVYFCASSQTGGNSPLHFGNGTRLTVT.

The sample holds a few counts of this clonotype. The rearrangement joins TRBV28 to TRBJ1-1, with D possibly being TRBD1 (5 bases). In germline, CDR1 is MDHEN, CDR2 SYDVKM. Trimming shortened V by 1 base and J by 2 bases, and 23 bases separated the two germline ends. CDR3 length equals 19 residues. CDR3 nucleotides: TGTGCCAGCAGTTTATTGGGGCTCCAGGTGATTGGGGAAAACACTGAAGCTTTCTTT. As protein: CASSLLGLQVIGENTEAFF.

This clonotype was seen only a few times. Here the CDR3 reads CASSSAGTAGELFF. The CDR3, as DNA: TGTGCCAGCAGCTCTGCCGGGACAGCCGGGGAGCTGTTTTTT. This sequence joins TRBV7-9 and TRBJ2-2; 7 bases line up with TRBD1. The J segment lost 6 bases and the V segment lost 4 bases, leaving 5 bases of the junction unmatched. From germline, CDR1 is SEHNR and CDR2 FQNEAQ (reference sequence). The length of the CDR3 is 14 residues.

The rearrangement uses TRBV20-1 and TRBJ1-1; TRBD1 agrees at 9 bases. CDR1 and CDR2 (germline): DFQATT, SNEGSKA (reference sequence). The CDR3 totals 19 residues. The V segment lost 0 bases and the J segment 5 bases; nucleotides outside the gene matches: 19. This chain's CDR3 is CSARDPRDRALPEGTEAFF. CDR3 nucleotides: TGCAGTGCTAGAGATCCCCGGGACAGGGCCCTCCCAGAGGGTACTGAAGCTTTCTTT.

The V call is TRBV2, the J call TRBJ2-7; D gene ambiguous. The V gene lost 7 bases and the J gene lost 4 bases, with 11 bases spanning the gap. The CDR3 is made up of 12 amino acids. Germline V gene data show CDR1 as SNHLY and CDR2 as FYNNEI. The CDR3 region is CASTGQPYEQYF. CDR3 nucleotides: TGTGCCAGCACTGGGCAGCCGTACGAGCAGTACTTC.